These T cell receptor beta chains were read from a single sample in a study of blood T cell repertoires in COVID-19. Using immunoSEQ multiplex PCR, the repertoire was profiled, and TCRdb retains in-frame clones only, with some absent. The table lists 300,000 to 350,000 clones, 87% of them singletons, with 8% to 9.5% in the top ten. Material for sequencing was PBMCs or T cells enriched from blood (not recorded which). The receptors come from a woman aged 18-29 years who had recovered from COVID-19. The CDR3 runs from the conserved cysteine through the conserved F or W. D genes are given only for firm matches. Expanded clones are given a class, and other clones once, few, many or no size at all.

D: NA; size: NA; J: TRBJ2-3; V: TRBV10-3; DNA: TGTGCCATCAGTGACACCAGTTCTAGCACAGATACGCAGTATTTT; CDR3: CAISDTSSSTDTQYF
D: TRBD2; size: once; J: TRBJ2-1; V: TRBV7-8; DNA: TGTGCCAGCAGCTTTCTCACTAGCGGGGCCAATGAGCAGTTCTTC; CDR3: CASSFLTSGANEQFF
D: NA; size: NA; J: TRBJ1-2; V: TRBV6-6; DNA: TGTGCCAGCAGTTACGGTTGGGGGGTCCGTGGCTACACCTTC; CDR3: CASSYGWGVRGYTF
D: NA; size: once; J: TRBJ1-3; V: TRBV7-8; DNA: TGTGCCAGCAGCTTTCGAGGGCTGGGAACTAGAAGTCTCGGAAACACCATATATTTT; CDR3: CASSFRGLGTRSLGNTIYF
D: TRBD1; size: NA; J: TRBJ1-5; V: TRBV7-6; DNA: TGTGCCAGCAGTCGGTCACAGGGGCGAGATCAGCCCCAGCATTTT; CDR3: CASSRSQGRDQPQHF
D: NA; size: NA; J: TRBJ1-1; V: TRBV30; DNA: TGTGCCTGGAGTCGACCGATCCTAGAGTGGTCAGCGAACACTGAAGCTTTCTTT; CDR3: CAWSRPILEWSANTEAFF
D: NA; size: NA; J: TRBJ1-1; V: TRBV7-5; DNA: TGTGTCAGAAGCCCTGCGCAGGGGGGCACTGAAGCTTTCTTT; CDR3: CVRSPAQGGTEAFF
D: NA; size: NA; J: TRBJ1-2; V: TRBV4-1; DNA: TGCGCCAGCAGCCAACCGGCAGGGGCCTCTAACTATGGCTACACCTTC; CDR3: CASSQPAGASNYGYTF
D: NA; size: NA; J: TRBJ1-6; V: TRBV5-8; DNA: TGTGCCAGCACCCTAAATAATTCACCCCTCCACTTT; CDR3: CASTLNNSPLHF
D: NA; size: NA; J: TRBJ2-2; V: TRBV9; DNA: TGTGCCAGCAGCGTGACTCCTAACACCGGGGAGCTGTTTTTT; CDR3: CASSVTPNTGELFF
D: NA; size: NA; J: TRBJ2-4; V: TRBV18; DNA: TGTGCCAGCTCACCGCCTACTCTTGGTGGTTTGGAAAACATTCAGTACTTC; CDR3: CASSPPTLGGLENIQYF
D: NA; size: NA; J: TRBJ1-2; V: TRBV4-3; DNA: TGCGCCAGCAGCCAAGACCCGGCGGGGATGGCTAACTATGGCTACACCTTC; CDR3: CASSQDPAGMANYGYTF
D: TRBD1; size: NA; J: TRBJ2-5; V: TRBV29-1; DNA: TGCAGCGTCCGTCCCGGGACAGGGGGCAAAGAGACCCAGTACTTC; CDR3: CSVRPGTGGKETQYF
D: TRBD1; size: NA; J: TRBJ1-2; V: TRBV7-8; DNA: TGTGCCAGCAGCTTGAACAGGGGATATGCCTATGGCTACACCTTC; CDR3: CASSLNRGYAYGYTF
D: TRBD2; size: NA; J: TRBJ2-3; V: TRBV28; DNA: TGTGCCAGCAGAGGACTAGCGGGGGGCCGCGATACGCAGTATTTT; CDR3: CASRGLAGGRDTQYF
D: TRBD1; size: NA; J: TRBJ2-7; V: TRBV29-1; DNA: TGCAGCGTAACAGGGGAAGTTCCGTACGAGCAGTACTTC; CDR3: CSVTGEVPYEQYF
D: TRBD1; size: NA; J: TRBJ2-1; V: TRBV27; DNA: TGTGCCAGCAAGTCGGGACAGGGGTTCTACCCTTCCTACAATGAGCAGTTCTTC; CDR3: CASKSGQGFYPSYNEQFF
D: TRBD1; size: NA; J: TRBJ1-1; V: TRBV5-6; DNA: TGTGCCAGCAGCTTGTCCCAGGGGGTCTTGAACACTGAAGCTTTCTTT; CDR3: CASSLSQGVLNTEAFF
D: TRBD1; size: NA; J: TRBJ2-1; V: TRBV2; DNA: TGTGCCAGCACTCTCCGGACAGGGACGTACAATGAGCAGTTCTTC; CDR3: CASTLRTGTYNEQFF
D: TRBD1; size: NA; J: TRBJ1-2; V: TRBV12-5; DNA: TGTGCTAGTGGTTTGGACCAGACAGGGAAAAGGTATGGCTACACCTTC; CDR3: CASGLDQTGKRYGYTF
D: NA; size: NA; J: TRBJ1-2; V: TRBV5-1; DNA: TGCGCCAGCAGCTTGGCCCAGGGCTCAACCTATGGCTACACCTTC; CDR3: CASSLAQGSTYGYTF
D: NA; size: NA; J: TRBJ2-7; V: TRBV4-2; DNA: TGTGCCAGCAGCCAAGAAGGTCGGGACTACGAGCAGTACTTC; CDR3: CASSQEGRDYEQYF
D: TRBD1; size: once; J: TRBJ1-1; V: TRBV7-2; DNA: TGTGCCAGCAGACTACAGGGGATGAACACTGAAGCTTTCTTT; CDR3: CASRLQGMNTEAFF
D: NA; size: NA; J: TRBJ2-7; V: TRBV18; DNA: TGTGCCAGCTCACCTTACATCCCGGACTTGAGCTCCTACGAGCAGTACTTC; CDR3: CASSPYIPDLSSYEQYF
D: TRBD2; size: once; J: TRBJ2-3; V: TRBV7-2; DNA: TGTGCCAGCAGCCTTATGTCCACTAGCGGGACGATGAGCACAGATACGCAGTATTTT; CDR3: CASSLMSTSGTMSTDTQYF
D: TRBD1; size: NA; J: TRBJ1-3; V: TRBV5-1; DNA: TGCGCCAGCAGCCCCTGGACAGGGGGGCTTGCTGGAAACACCATATATTTT; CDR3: CASSPWTGGLAGNTIYF
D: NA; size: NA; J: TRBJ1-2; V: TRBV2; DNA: TGTGCCAGCAAGACCGGGACATCTAACTATGGCTACACCTTC; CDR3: CASKTGTSNYGYTF
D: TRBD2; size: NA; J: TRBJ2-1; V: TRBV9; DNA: TGTGCCAGCAGCGGGACTAGCGGGGGGGTGAACGATGAGCAGTTCTTC; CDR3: CASSGTSGGVNDEQFF
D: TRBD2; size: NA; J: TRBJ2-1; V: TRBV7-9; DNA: TGTGCCAGCAGCCGCGCACTAGCGCTCGCCTACAATGAGCAGTTCTTC; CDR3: CASSRALALAYNEQFF